This TCR beta chain was recovered during a study of T cells in tuberculosis. Libraries were prepared by immunoSEQ multiplex PCR; TCRdb keeps only in-frame clonotypes and omits some of them. The sample includes over 20,000 clones, around 97% of them seen just once. Unsorted cryopreserved PBMC were sequenced, averaging roughly 100,000 T cells per clinical donor. The ends were cut back, 4 bases at V and 5 bases at J, with 8 bases in the middle. CDR3 size: 11 residues. Germline V lookup: CDR1 SQVTM, CDR2 ANQGSEA. The sequence came from a donor under 30 with latent tuberculosis or without tuberculosis infection. The sequencing input was PBMCs. The rearrangement joins TRBV29-1 to TRBJ2-5; D unresolved. The CDR3 bases are TGCAGCGTTGGGCTCCCCGAGACCCAGTACTTC. It codes for CSVGLPETQYF.